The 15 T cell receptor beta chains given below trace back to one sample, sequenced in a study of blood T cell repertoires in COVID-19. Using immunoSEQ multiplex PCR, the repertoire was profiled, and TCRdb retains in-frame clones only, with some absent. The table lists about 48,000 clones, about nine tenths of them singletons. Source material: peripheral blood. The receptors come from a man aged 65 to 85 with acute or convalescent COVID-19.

CDR3 protein: CASSWGQGPYEQYF. In DNA form, the CDR3 reads TGTGCCAGCAGTTGGGGACAGGGGCCTTACGAGCAGTACTTC. The rearrangement joins TRBV27 to TRBJ2-7; 10 bases agree with TRBD1. Germline V gives CDR1 MNHEY, CDR2 SMNVEV (reference sequence). The CDR3 spans 14 residues. V shed 4 bases and J 4 bases; nucleotides not matched to a gene: 4.

The CDR3 DNA follows: TGTGCCAGCTCACACCCAGGTGTGACCGTTTATGGCTACACCTTC. Its translation: CASSHPGVTVYGYTF. The chain has TRBV18 and TRBJ1-2, with D unresolved. This CDR3 spans 15 amino acids. Germline V gene sequence: CDR1 KGHSH, CDR2 LQKENI. Trimming removed 4 bases at V and 5 bases at J, with 17 bases between.

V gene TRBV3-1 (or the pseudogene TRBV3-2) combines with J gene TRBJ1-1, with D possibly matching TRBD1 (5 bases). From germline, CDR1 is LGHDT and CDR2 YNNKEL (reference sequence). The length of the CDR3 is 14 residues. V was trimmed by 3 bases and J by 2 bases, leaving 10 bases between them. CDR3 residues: CASSHQDTNTEAFF. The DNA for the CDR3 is TGTGCCAGCAGCCATCAGGACACTAACACTGAAGCTTTCTTT.

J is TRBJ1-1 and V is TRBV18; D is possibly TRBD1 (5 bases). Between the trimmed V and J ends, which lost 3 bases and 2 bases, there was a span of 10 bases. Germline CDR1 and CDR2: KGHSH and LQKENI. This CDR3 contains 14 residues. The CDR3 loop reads CASSPKQENTEAFF. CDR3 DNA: TGTGCCAGCTCACCGAAACAGGAAAACACTGAAGCTTTCTTT. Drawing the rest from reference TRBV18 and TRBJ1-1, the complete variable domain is NAGVMQNPRHLVRRRGQEARLRCSPMKGHSHVYWYRQLPEEGLKFMVYLQKENIIDESGMPKERFSAEFPKEGPSILRIQQVVRGDSAAYFCASSPKQENTEAFFGQGTRLTVV.

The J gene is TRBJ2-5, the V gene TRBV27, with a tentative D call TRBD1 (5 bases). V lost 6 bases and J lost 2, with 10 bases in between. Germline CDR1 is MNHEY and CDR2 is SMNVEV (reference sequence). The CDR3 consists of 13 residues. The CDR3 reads CASRKTGQETQYF. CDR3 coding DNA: TGTGCCAGCAGAAAAACAGGACAAGAGACCCAGTACTTC.

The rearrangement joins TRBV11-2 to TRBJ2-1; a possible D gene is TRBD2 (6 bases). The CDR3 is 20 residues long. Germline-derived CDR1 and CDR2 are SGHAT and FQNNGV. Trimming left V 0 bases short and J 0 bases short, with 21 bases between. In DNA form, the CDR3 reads TGTGCCAGCAGCTTAGACGTTACACAGGTGGGGGGTAGCTCCTACAATGAGCAGTTCTTC. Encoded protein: CASSLDVTQVGGSSYNEQFF.

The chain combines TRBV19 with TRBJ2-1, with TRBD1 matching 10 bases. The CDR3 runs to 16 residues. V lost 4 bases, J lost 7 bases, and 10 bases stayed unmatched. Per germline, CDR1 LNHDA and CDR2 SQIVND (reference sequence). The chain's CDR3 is CASSTPGQGKENEQFF. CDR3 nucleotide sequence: TGTGCCAGTAGTACTCCGGGACAGGGGAAGGAAAATGAGCAGTTCTTC.

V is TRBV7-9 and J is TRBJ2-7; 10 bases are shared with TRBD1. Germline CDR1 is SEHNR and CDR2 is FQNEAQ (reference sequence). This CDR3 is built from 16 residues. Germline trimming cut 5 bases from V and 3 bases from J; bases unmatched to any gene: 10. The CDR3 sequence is CASSQPGTGAFYEQYF. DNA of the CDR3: TGTGCCAGCAGCCAACCGGGGACAGGGGCCTTCTACGAGCAGTACTTC.

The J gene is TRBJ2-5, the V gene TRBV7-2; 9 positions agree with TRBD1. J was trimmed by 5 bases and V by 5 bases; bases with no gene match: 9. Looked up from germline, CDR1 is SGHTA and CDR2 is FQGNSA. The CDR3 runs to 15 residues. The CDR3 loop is CASSLRTGAKETQYF. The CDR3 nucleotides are TGTGCCAGCAGCCTGCGGACAGGGGCAAAGGAGACCCAGTACTTC.

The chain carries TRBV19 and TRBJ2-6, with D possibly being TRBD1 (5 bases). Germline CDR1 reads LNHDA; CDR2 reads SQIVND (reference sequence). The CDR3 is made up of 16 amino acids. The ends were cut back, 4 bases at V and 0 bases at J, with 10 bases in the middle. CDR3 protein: CASSKLQGSGANVLTF. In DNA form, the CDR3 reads TGTGCCAGTAGTAAACTGCAGGGCTCTGGGGCCAACGTCCTGACTTTC.

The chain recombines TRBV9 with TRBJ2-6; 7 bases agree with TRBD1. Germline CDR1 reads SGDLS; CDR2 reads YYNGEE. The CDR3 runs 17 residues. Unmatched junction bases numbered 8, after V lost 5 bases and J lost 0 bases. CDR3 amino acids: CASSAFPGGSGANVLTF. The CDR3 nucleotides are TGTGCCAGCAGTGCCTTTCCAGGGGGCTCTGGGGCCAACGTCCTGACTTTC.

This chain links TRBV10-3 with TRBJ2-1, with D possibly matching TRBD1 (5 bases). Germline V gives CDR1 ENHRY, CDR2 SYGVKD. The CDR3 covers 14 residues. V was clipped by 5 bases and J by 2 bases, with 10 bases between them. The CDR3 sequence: CAISQGVPYNEQFF. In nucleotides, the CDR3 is TGTGCCATCAGTCAGGGTGTCCCCTACAATGAGCAGTTCTTC.

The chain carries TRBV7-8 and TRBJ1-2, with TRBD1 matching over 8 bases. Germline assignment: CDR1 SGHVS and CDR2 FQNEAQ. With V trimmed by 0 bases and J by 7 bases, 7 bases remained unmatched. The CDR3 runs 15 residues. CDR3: CASSLAFRGPRGYTF. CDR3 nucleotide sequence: TGTGCCAGCAGCTTAGCCTTCAGGGGGCCCCGTGGCTACACCTTC. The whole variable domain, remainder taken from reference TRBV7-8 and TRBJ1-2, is GAGVSQSPRYKVAKRGQDVALRCDPISGHVSLFWYQQALGQGPEFLTYFQNEAQLDKSGLPSDRFFAERPEGSVSTLKIQRTQQEDSAVYLCASSLAFRGPRGYTFGSGTRLTVV.

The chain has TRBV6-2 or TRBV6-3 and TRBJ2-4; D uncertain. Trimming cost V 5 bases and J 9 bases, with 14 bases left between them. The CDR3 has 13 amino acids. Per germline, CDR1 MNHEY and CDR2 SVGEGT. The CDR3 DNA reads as TGTGCCAGCAGTCAACCGGGTTTTCTCATTCAGTACTTC. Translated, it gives CASSQPGFLIQYF.

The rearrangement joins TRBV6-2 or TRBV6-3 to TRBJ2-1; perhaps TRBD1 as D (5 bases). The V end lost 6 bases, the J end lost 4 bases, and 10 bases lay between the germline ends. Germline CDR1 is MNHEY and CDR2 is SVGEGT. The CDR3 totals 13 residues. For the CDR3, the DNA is TGTGCCAGCAGCCTTCAGGGATACAATGAGCAGTTCTTC. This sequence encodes CASSLQGYNEQFF.